A selection of T cell receptor beta chains follows, all from one sample in a study of cytotoxic CD8 clonotypes in ibrutinib-treated CLL. Here immunoSEQ multiplex PCR was the method, and the copy in TCRdb shows in-frame clones only, minus some. The sample has around 150,000 clones; 65% to 85% are singletons. The material was PBMCs, obtained after 36 months of ibrutinib treatment. Receptors were obtained from a human donor with chronic lymphocytic leukemia. The CDR3 runs from the conserved cysteine through the conserved F or W. The D gene is left open where the match is weak. The size field is filled for only some rows; it gives once, few, many or a size class.

>13|NA|TRBV2|TRBD2|TRBJ2-5
CASTGTSGETQYF
TGTGCCAGCACCGGGACTAGCGGAGAGACCCAGTACTTC
>16|once|TRBV6-1|NA|TRBJ2-2
CASSEVGTVNTGELFF
TGTGCCAGCAGTGAAGTGGGGACTGTGAACACCGGGGAGCTGTTTTTT
>12|NA|TRBV2|NA|TRBJ2-7
CATNYGNNEQYF
TGTGCCACTAACTACGGGAACAACGAGCAGTACTTC
>18|NA|TRBV30|NA|TRBJ1-1
CAWSVWGWQGRVNTEAFF
TGTGCCTGGAGTGTATGGGGTTGGCAGGGGAGGGTGAACACTGAAGCTTTCTTT
>12|NA|TRBV19|NA|TRBJ2-7
CASRDGIYEQYF
TGTGCCAGTAGGGACGGAATCTACGAGCAGTACTTC
>14|NA|TRBV10-3|TRBD1|TRBJ1-2
CAISGQGTDNGYTF
TGTGCCATCAGTGGGCAAGGGACAGACAATGGCTACACCTTC
>15|NA|TRBV18|NA|TRBJ1-2
CASSPGANTPYGYTF
TGTGCCAGCTCACCAGGGGCCAATACGCCGTATGGCTACACCTTC
>13|NA|TRBV30|NA|TRBJ2-7
CAWSVLRRTPIEF
TGTGCCTGGAGTGTACTACGCCGGACGCCCATCGAGTTC
>14|NA|TRBV6-1|NA|TRBJ1-5
CASSSVWKNQPQHF
TGTGCCAGCAGCTCGGTCTGGAAAAATCAGCCCCAGCATTTT
>14|NA|TRBV25-1|NA|TRBJ1-1
CASSDRTESWKAFF
TGTGCCAGCAGTGACCGGACGGAGAGCTGGAAAGCTTTCTTT
>13|NA|TRBV30|NA|TRBJ2-7
CAWEQGSSYEQYF
TGTGCCTGGGAACAGGGTTCTTCGTACGAGCAGTACTTC
>14|NA|TRBV29-1|NA|TRBJ1-1
CSVGWGGPNTEAFF
TGCAGCGTTGGATGGGGGGGCCCGAACACTGAAGCTTTCTTT
>13|NA|TRBV5-1|TRBD1|TRBJ1-1
CASSLDRVGVAFF
TGCGCCAGCAGCTTAGACAGGGTTGGTGTGGCTTTCTTT
>13|NA|TRBV6-1|NA|TRBJ2-1
CASSSSDVGEQFF
TGTGCCAGCAGTTCATCAGATGTCGGTGAGCAGTTCTTC
>15|NA|TRBV7-6|TRBD1|TRBJ1-6
CASSLVQGFDSPLHF
TGTGCCAGCAGCTTAGTACAGGGGTTCGATTCACCCCTCCACTTT
>15|NA|TRBV19|TRBD1|TRBJ1-2
CASSIGTGRSYGYTF
TGTGCCAGTAGTATTGGGACAGGGCGAAGCTATGGCTACACCTTC
>14|NA|TRBV30|TRBD1|TRBJ1-3
CAWSGGGAGNTIYF
TGTGCCTGGAGTGGAGGGGGCGCGGGAAACACCATATATTTT
>13|NA|TRBV7-9|NA|TRBJ1-1
CASSSGMNTEAFF
TGTGCCAGCAGCTCAGGGATGAACACTGAAGCTTTCTTT
>17|NA|TRBV7-9|TRBD1|TRBJ2-5
CASSLAPGTGVGETQYF
TGTGCCAGCAGCTTAGCTCCCGGGACAGGGGTAGGAGAGACCCAGTACTTC
>11|NA|TRBV5-1|NA|TRBJ2-1
CASSFGNEQFF
TGCGCCAGCAGCTTCGGCAATGAGCAGTTCTTC
>12|NA|TRBV27|NA|TRBJ1-2
CASSLVRVGYTF
TGTGCCAGCAGTTTAGTGAGGGTTGGCTACACCTTC
>14|NA|TRBV11-3|NA|TRBJ1-5
CASSLFRFYRPQHF
TGTGCCAGCAGCTTATTTAGGTTTTATCGGCCCCAGCATTTT
>13|NA|TRBV21-1|NA|TRBJ1-1
CASSKVWTGGAFF
TGTGCCAGCAGCAAAGTATGGACAGGGGGGGCTTTCTTT
>13|NA|TRBV5-5|NA|TRBJ1-2
CASSLAANYGYTF
TGTGCCAGCAGCTTGGCCGCAAACTATGGCTACACCTTC
>15|few|TRBV28|TRBD1|TRBJ1-2
CASSTRQGRNGGYTF
TGTGCCAGCAGCACCCGACAGGGGCGCAATGGTGGCTACACCTTC
>15|few|TRBV9|TRBD1|TRBJ1-1
CASSPSGQGDTEAFF
TGTGCCAGCAGCCCCAGCGGACAGGGCGACACTGAAGCTTTCTTT
>14|once|TRBV28|TRBD1|TRBJ2-7
CASSFGTGEYEQYF
TGTGCCAGCAGTTTCGGGACAGGGGAATACGAGCAGTACTTC
>14|NA|TRBV18|NA|TRBJ2-7
CASSPMGNSYEQYF
TGTGCCAGCTCACCGATGGGCAATTCCTACGAGCAGTACTTC
>14|NA|TRBV6-6|NA|TRBJ1-2
CASSYSFSGPGYTF
TGTGCCAGCAGTTACTCGTTCTCCGGACCTGGCTACACCTTC
>13|NA|TRBV7-8|NA|TRBJ2-1
CASSLEPIGGQFF
TGTGCCAGCAGCTTAGAACCGATCGGCGGGCAGTTCTTC
>16|NA|TRBV5-6|TRBD1|TRBJ1-5
CASSQRTGVESQPQHF
TGTGCCAGCAGCCAAAGGACAGGGGTCGAGTCTCAGCCCCAGCATTTT
>12|NA|TRBV6-1|NA|TRBJ1-5
CASSEVWQPQHF
TGTGCCAGCAGTGAAGTGTGGCAGCCCCAGCATTTT
>16|NA|TRBV6-7|TRBD1|TRBJ1-5
CASRGRQGGSNQPQHF
TGTGCCAGCAGAGGTAGACAGGGTGGGAGCAATCAGCCCCAGCATTTT
>14|NA|TRBV29-1|TRBD2|TRBJ2-1
CSVEGLAGDNEQFF
TGCAGCGTTGAAGGACTAGCGGGGGATAATGAGCAGTTCTTC
>16|once|TRBV4-1|NA|TRBJ2-4
CASSLIGRLAKNIQYF
TGCGCCAGCAGCCTCATAGGACGGCTAGCCAAAAACATTCAGTACTTC
>15|NA|TRBV6-6|TRBD1|TRBJ2-2
CASSHGQENTGELFF
TGTGCCAGCAGTCATGGACAGGAGAACACCGGGGAGCTGTTTTTT
>13|few|TRBV19|NA|TRBJ1-2
CASRPRANYGYTF
TGTGCCAGTAGGCCCAGAGCTAACTATGGCTACACCTTC
>13|NA|TRBV30|TRBD1|TRBJ2-7
CAWMRDRGYEQYF
TGTGCCTGGATGAGGGACAGGGGGTACGAGCAGTACTTC
>14|NA|TRBV11-2|TRBD1|TRBJ1-6
CASSLGTGSSPLHF
TGTGCCAGCAGCTTAGGGACAGGGAGTTCACCCCTCCACTTT
>11|few|TRBV18|NA|TRBJ2-7
CASSTGYEQYF
TGTGCCAGCTCCACGGGATACGAGCAGTACTTC
>15|NA|TRBV4-1|TRBD2|TRBJ2-7
CASSQGTLAGLEQYF
TGCGCCAGCAGCCAAGGGACACTAGCGGGACTCGAGCAGTACTTC
>12|few|TRBV7-6|NA|TRBJ2-7
CASSVRGYEQYF
TGTGCCAGCAGCGTCCGTGGCTACGAGCAGTACTTC
>15|NA|TRBV11-2|NA|TRBJ1-2
CASSLDPGANYGYTF
TGTGCCAGCAGCTTAGATCCAGGAGCTAACTATGGCTACACCTTC
>17|NA|TRBV18|NA|TRBJ1-2
CASSPPFGGSHNYGYTF
TGTGCCAGCTCACCACCCTTTGGGGGCAGTCATAACTATGGCTACACCTTC
>15|NA|TRBV11-2|NA|TRBJ1-1
CASSHISGGGTEAFF
TGTGCCAGCAGCCACATTTCCGGGGGTGGAACTGAAGCTTTCTTT
>11|NA|TRBV28|NA|TRBJ2-7
CASKLAYEQYF
TGTGCCAGCAAGTTGGCCTACGAGCAGTACTTC
>15|NA|TRBV19|NA|TRBJ1-5
CASSIPAEEWQPQHF
TGTGCCAGTAGTATACCGGCAGAGGAGTGGCAGCCCCAGCATTTT
>15|NA|TRBV5-1|TRBD1|TRBJ1-4
CASSPGRQGAEKLFF
TGCGCCAGCAGCCCGGGGAGGCAGGGGGCTGAAAAACTGTTTTTT
>15|NA|TRBV7-2|TRBD2|TRBJ2-7
CASSLGTSVSYEQYF
TGTGCCAGCAGCTTAGGGACTAGCGTTTCCTACGAGCAGTACTTC
>13|NA|TRBV30|NA|TRBJ1-3
CACGRVPGNTIYF
TGTGCCTGCGGGAGGGTCCCTGGAAACACCATATATTTT
>16|NA|TRBV10-3|TRBD1|TRBJ1-2
CAISERQGNRYYGYTF
TGTGCCATCAGTGAACGACAGGGAAATCGCTACTATGGCTACACCTTC
>17|NA|TRBV28|NA|TRBJ1-5
CASSPSRGTFSNQPQHF
TGTGCCAGCAGTCCGTCCAGGGGCACCTTTAGCAATCAGCCCCAGCATTTT